One and the same sample provided the 14 T cell receptor beta chains below, sequenced in a study of T cell repertoires in cytomegalovirus infection. TCRdb itself ran the reads through MiXCR, one entry per CDR3 protein. The sample lists around 450,000 distinct CDR3 sequences, approximately 32% seen once, with roughly an eighth in the top ten. The sample comprised PBMCs. Receptors were obtained from a human donor in good health (CMV status not recorded). Some clones in this sample may be carry-over from other donors' samples.

The chain is built from TRBV27 and TRBJ1-2; D gene uncertain. Deletions cut 2 bases from V and 6 bases from J, with 10 bases between. There are 13 residues in the CDR3. The germline CDR1 and CDR2 sequences are MNHEY and SMNVEV (reference sequence). CDR3 nucleotide sequence: TGTGCCAGCAGTTTAGGACCCCGTGATGGCTACACCTTC. Its translation: CASSLGPRDGYTF.

V usage is TRBV28 and J usage is TRBJ2-5, with D perhaps TRBD2 (6 bases). Germline loops: CDR1 MDHEN, CDR2 SYDVKM. The CDR3 spans 19 residues. V gave up 2 bases and J gave up 0 bases, with 22 bases separating them. Here the CDR3 reads CASSLRGLSDSPHQETQYF. The CDR3 DNA follows: TGTGCCAGCAGTTTAAGGGGACTGAGTGACTCCCCCCACCAAGAGACCCAGTACTTC.

This clonotype was seen only a few times. This chain connects TRBV6-2 or TRBV6-3 to TRBJ2-1; possible D gene TRBD2, 6 bases. The germline V gene encodes CDR1 MNHEY and CDR2 SVGEGT. V lost 0 bases to trimming and J lost 1 base, with 16 bases between them. This CDR3 has 18 amino acids. The CDR3 reads CASSYSGLHGGSYNEQFF. CDR3 coding DNA: TGTGCCAGCAGTTACTCGGGGTTACACGGGGGATCCTACAATGAGCAGTTCTTC.

Ten or more counts support this clonotype. The V and J genes are TRBV6-2 or TRBV6-3 and TRBJ1-1; the D is unclear. Germline CDR1 and CDR2: MNHEY and SVGEGT. With 2 bases removed from V and 0 bases from J, the gap between germline ends came to 16 bases. The CDR3 spans 17 residues. CDR3 amino acids: CASSYVEKRLMNTEAFF. The DNA for the CDR3 is TGTGCCAGCAGTTACGTAGAAAAAAGGCTGATGAACACTGAAGCTTTCTTT.

The chain uses TRBV29-1 and TRBJ2-2; tentatively, D is TRBD1 or TRBD2 (5 bases each). The CDR3 covers 16 residues. Trimming removed 0 bases from V and 0 bases from J, with 11 bases in between. Germline lookup yields CDR1 SQVTM and CDR2 ANQGSEA. The CDR3 nucleotides read TGCAGCGTTGAAGATAGAGGGGCTACGAACACCGGGGAGCTGTTTTTT. It specifies CSVEDRGATNTGELFF.

Of note for this clonotype: Being one base from a much bigger clone, this may be a read error. Here the CDR3 DNA reads TGTGCCAGCAGCTCGTCCCGGACCAATAAGCAGTTCTTC. Its protein product is CASSSSRTNKQFF. This chain links TRBV7-2 with TRBJ2-1, with unresolved D. The CDR3 runs 13 residues. Germline lookup yields CDR1 SGHTA and CDR2 FQGNSA.

This clonotype was found many times. This sequence joins TRBV7-6 and TRBJ2-1; TRBD1 matches at 7 bases. The germline CDR1 and CDR2 sequences are SGHVS and FNYEAQ. The junction had 2 bases not matched to a gene; V was cut back by 5 bases and J by 4 bases. CDR3 length equals 13 residues. Here the CDR3 DNA reads TGTGCCAGCAGCCACAGGGGTTACAATGAGCAGTTCTTC. Translated: CASSHRGYNEQFF. The entire variable domain, with the rest obtained from reference TRBV7-6 and TRBJ2-1, is as follows: GAGVSQSPRYKVTKRGQDVALRCDPISGHVSLYWYRQALGQGPEFLTYFNYEAQQDKSGLPNDRFSAERPEGSISTLTIQRTEQRDSAMYRCASSHRGYNEQFFGPGTRLTVL.

The chain couples TRBV6-1 to TRBJ2-7; a possible D gene is TRBD2 (6 bases). This CDR3 contains 12 residues. In germline, CDR1 is MNHNS, CDR2 SASEGT. The germline V and J ends were trimmed by 6 bases and 5 bases, with 11 bases remaining between them. The CDR3 nucleotides are TGTGCCAGCAGACCCCCGGGGGACGAGCAGTACTTC. Its translation: CASRPPGDEQYF.

This clonotype was observed a handful of times. The chain joins TRBV12-3 or TRBV12-4 to TRBJ2-1; D unresolved. The CDR3 is made up of 10 amino acids. Trimming removed 5 bases from V and 7 bases from J, with 3 bases in between. The CDR3 loop is CASSQNEQFF. CDR3 in DNA: TGTGCCAGCAGTCAAAATGAGCAGTTCTTC.

This chain uses TRBV2 with TRBJ2-7; no reliable D call. V was pared by 6 bases and J by 0 bases, with 9 bases between. The germline CDR1 and CDR2 sequences are SNHLY and FYNNEI. The CDR3 is 13 residues long. Here the CDR3 DNA reads TGTGCCAGCAGACACGGGCCCTCCTACGAGCAGTACTTC. This encodes CASRHGPSYEQYF.

Turning to this clonotype: Sequence at one end of the junction differs from germline and may be a read error. CDR3 DNA sequence: TGTGCCAGCAGTGAACAGGGTAGGGTAGCATACAATAAGCAGTTCTTC. Translating gives CASSEQGRVAYNKQFF. The rearrangement links TRBV6-1 to TRBJ2-1; a weak D match, TRBD1 (5 bases). Looked up from germline, CDR1 is MNHNS and CDR2 is SASEGT. The CDR3 runs 16 residues.

This clonotype was seen a few times. The V call is TRBV5-1, the J call TRBJ1-1; 10 bases are shared with TRBD1. CDR1 is SGHRS, CDR2 YFSETQ, per germline. J gave up 0 bases and V 3 bases, and 5 bases lay outside the gene matches. This CDR3 has 16 residues. The CDR3 is CASSSGTGVLNTEAFF. Here the CDR3 DNA reads TGCGCCAGCAGCTCCGGGACAGGGGTGCTGAACACTGAAGCTTTCTTT.

Concerning this clonotype itself: Given a much more abundant clone one base away, this may be a read error. The chain recombines TRBV7-2 with TRBJ2-5, with TRBD1 matching 7 bases. This CDR3 contains 15 residues. Germline CDR1 and CDR2: SGHTA and FQGNSA. In nucleotides, the CDR3 is TGTGCCAGCAGCTCCGAGATACAGGGGATCGGGACCCCGTACTTC. Translating it yields CASSSEIQGIGTPYF.

This clonotype was counted a few times. The V and J genes are TRBV7-9 and TRBJ2-7; maybe TRBD1 (6 bases). CDR1 and CDR2 (germline): SEHNR, FQNEAQ (reference sequence). Deletions cut 5 bases from V and 0 bases from J, with 11 bases between. The CDR3 length is 14 residues. CDR3 in DNA: TGTGCCAGCAGCGAACGGGACAACTCCTACGAGCAGTACTTC. This translates into CASSERDNSYEQYF.